The clone carrying this T cell receptor beta chain was observed at least ten times. This CDR3 contains 14 residues. Between the trimmed V and J ends, which lost 3 bases and 5 bases, there was a span of 14 bases. CDR1 and CDR2 (germline): MNHEY, SMNVEV (reference sequence). TCR beta CDR3 sequences were amplified from RNA transcripts. An initial round of RT-PCR targeting the TCR CDR3 relied on the HTBI primer set. TCRdb passed the multiplex PCR reads through MiXCR, listing each CDR3 protein once. This sample has more than 300,000 distinct CDR3 sequences, with around 13% found just once. This entry comes from a study of T cells in Graves' hyperthyroidism and ophthalmopathy.

The clonotype comes from a woman under 30 with Graves' hyperthyroidism. J is TRBJ2-7 and V is TRBV27; D may be TRBD2 (5 bases). Sequencing was done on a sample of blood. CDR3 region: CASSFGPGIHEQYF. The CDR3 nucleotides are TGTGCCAGCAGTTTTGGTCCGGGGATCCACGAGCAGTACTTC.